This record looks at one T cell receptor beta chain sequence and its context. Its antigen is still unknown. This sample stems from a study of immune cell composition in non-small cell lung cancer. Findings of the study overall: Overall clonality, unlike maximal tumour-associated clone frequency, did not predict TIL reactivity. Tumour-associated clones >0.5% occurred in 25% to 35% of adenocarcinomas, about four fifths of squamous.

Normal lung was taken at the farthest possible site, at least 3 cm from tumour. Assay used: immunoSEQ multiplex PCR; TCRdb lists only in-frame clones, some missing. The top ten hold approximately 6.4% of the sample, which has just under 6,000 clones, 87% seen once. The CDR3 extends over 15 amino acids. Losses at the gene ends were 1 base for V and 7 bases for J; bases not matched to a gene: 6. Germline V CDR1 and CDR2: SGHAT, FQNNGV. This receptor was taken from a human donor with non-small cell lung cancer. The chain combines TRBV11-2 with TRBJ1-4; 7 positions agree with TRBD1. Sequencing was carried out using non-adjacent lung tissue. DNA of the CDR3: TGTGCCAGCAGCTTAGGACAGGGTTTGAGTGAAAAACTGTTTTTT. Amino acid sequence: CASSLGQGLSEKLFF.